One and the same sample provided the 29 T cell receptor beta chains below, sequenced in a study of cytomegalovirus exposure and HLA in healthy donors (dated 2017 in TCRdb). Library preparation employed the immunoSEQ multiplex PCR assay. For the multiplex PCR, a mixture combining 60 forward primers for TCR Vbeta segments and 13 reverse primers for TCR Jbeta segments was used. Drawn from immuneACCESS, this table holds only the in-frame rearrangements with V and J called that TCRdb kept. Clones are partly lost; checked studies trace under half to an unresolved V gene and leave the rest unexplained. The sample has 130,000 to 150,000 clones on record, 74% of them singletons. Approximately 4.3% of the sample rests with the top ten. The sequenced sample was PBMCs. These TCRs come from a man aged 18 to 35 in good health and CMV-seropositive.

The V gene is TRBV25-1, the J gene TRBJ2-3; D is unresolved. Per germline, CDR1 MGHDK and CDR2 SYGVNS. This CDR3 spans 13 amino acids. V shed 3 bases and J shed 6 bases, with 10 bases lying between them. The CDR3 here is CASSDLDGDTQYF. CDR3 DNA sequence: TGTGCCAGCAGTGATCTCGACGGGGATACGCAGTATTTT.

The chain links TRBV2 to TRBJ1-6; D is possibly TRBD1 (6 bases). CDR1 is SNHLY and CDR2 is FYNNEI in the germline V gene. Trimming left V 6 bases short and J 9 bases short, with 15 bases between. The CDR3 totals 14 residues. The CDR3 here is CASRLGQSPSPLHF. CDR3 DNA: TGTGCCAGCAGGTTAGGACAGTCTCCTTCACCCCTCCACTTT.

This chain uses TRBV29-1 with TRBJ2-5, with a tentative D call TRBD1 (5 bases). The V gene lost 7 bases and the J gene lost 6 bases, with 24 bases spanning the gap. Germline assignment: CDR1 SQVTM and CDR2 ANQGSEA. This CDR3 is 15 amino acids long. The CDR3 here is CSGIGGREDVKTQYF. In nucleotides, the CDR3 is TGCAGCGGCATAGGCGGCAGGGAAGATGTAAAGACCCAGTACTTC. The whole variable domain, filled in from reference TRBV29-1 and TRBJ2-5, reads SAVISQKPSRDICQRGTSLTIQCQVDSQVTMMFWYRQQPGQSLTLIATANQGSEATYESGFVIDKFPISRPNLTFSTLTVSNMSPEDSSIYLCSGIGGREDVKTQYFGPGTRLLVL.

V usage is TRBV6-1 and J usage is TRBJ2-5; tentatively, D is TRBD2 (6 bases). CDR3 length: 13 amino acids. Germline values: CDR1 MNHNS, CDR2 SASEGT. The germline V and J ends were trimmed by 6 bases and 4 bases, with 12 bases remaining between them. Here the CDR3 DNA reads TGTGCCAGCAGCCTACTAGCACGAGAGACCCAGTACTTC. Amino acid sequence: CASSLLARETQYF.

The CDR3 DNA sequence: TGTGCCAGCAGCTTTTCCCGGGATACTGGAAACACCATATATTTT. Protein sequence: CASSFSRDTGNTIYF. V usage is TRBV5-8 and J usage is TRBJ1-3; no clear D. The CDR3 length is 15 residues. The V and J ends lost 2 bases and 2 bases respectively, with 11 bases between them. Germline V gene lookup returns CDR1 SGHTS and CDR2 YDEGEE.

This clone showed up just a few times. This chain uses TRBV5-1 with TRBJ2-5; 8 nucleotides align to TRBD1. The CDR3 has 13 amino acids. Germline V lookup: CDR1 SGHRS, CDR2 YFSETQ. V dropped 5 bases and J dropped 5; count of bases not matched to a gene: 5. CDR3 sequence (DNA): TGCGCCAGCAGGACAGGGGAGTGGGAGACCCAGTACTTC. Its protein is CASRTGEWETQYF.

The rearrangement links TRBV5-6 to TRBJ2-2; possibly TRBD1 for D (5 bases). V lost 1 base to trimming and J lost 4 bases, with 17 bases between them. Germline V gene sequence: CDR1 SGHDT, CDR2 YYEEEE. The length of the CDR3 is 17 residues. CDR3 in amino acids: CASSLLVRALGTGELFF. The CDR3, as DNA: TGTGCCAGCAGCTTGCTCGTCAGGGCGTTGGGCACCGGGGAGCTGTTTTTT.

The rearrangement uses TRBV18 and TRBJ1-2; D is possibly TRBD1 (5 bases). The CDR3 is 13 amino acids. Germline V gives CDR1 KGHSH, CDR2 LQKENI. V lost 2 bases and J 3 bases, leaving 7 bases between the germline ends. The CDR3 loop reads CASSPGADYGYTF. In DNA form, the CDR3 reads TGTGCCAGCTCACCAGGGGCGGACTATGGCTACACCTTC.

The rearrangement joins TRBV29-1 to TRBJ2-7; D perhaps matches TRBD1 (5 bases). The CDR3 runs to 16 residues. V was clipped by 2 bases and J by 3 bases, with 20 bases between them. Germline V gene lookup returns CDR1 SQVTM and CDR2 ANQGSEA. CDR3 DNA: TGCAGCGTTGAACTGCTCATCGACAGCTCATTCTACGAGCAGTACTTC. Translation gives CSVELLIDSSFYEQYF.

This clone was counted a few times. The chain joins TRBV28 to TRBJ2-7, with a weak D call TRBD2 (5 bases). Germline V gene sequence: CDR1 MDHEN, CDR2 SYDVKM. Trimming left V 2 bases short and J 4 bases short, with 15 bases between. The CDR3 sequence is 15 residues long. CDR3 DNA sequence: TGTGCCAGCAGTTTAGGACCCCGGGAAATTTACGAGCAGTACTTC. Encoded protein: CASSLGPREIYEQYF.

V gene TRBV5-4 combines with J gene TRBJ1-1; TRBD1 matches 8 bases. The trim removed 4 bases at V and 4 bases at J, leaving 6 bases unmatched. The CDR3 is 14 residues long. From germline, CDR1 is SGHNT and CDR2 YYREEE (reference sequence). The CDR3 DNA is TGTGCCAGCAGCGATGGACAGGGAGCCACTGAAGCTTTCTTT. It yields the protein CASSDGQGATEAFF.

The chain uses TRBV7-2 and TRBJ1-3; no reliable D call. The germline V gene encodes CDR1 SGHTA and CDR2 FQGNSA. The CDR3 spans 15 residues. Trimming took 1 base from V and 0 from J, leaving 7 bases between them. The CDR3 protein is CASSLVQFSGNTIYF. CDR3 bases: TGTGCCAGCAGCTTAGTTCAGTTCTCTGGAAACACCATATATTTT.

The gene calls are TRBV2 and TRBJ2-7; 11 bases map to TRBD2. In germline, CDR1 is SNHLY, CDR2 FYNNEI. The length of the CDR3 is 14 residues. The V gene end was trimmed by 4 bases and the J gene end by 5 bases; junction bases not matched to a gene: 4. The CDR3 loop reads CASSVLAGGNEQYF. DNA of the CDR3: TGTGCCAGCAGTGTGCTAGCGGGAGGAAACGAGCAGTACTTC.

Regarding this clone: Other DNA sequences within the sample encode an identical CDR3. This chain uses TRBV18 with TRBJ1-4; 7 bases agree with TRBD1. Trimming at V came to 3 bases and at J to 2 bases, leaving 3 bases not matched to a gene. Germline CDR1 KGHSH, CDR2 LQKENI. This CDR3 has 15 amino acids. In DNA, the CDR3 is TGTGCCAGCTCACCCGACAGGGCGACTAATGAAAAACTGTTTTTT. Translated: CASSPDRATNEKLFF. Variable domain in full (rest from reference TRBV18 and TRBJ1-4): NAGVMQNPRHLVRRRGQEARLRCSPMKGHSHVYWYRQLPEEGLKFMVYLQKENIIDESGMPKERFSAEFPKEGPSILRIQQVVRGDSAAYFCASSPDRATNEKLFFGSGTQLSVL.

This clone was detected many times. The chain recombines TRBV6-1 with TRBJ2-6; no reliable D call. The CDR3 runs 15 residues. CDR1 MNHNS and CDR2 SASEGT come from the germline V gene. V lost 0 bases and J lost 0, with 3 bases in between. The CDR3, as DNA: TGTGCCAGCAGTGAAGCTAGCTCTGGGGCCAACGTCCTGACTTTC. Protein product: CASSEASSGANVLTF.

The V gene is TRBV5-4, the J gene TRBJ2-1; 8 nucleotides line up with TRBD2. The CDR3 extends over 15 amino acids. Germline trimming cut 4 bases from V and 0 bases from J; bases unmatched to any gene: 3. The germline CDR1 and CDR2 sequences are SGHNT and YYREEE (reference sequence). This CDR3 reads CASSPAGVSYNEQFF. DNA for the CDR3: TGTGCCAGCAGCCCAGCGGGAGTCTCCTACAATGAGCAGTTCTTC.

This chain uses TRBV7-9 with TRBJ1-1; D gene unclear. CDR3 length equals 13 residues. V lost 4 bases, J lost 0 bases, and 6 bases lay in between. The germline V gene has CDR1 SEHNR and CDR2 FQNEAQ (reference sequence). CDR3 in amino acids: CASSSSVNTEAFF. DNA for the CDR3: TGTGCCAGCAGCTCTTCAGTGAACACTGAAGCTTTCTTT.

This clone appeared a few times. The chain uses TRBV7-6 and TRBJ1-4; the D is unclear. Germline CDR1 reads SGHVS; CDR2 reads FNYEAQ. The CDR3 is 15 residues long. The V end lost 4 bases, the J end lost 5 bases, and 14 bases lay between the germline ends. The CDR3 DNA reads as TGTGCCAGCAGCTCCTTCCCCGGGAGGAATGAAAAACTGTTTTTT. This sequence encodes CASSSFPGRNEKLFF. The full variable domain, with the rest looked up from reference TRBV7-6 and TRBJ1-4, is GAGVSQSPRYKVTKRGQDVALRCDPISGHVSLYWYRQALGQGPEFLTYFNYEAQQDKSGLPNDRFSAERPEGSISTLTIQRTEQRDSAMYRCASSSFPGRNEKLFFGSGTQLSVL.

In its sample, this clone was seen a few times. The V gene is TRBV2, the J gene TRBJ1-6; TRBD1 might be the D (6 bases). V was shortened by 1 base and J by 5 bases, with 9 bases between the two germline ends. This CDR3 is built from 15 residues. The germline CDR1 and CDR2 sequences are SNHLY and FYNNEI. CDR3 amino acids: CASSEGGLNNSPLHF. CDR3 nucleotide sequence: TGTGCCAGCAGTGAAGGGGGGCTGAATAATTCACCCCTCCACTTT.

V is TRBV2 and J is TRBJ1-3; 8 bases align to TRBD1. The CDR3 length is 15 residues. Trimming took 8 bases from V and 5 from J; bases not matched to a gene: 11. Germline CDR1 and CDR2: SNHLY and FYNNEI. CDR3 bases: TGTGCCAGCCTAGACGGACAGGGTGGGAGAAACACCATATATTTT. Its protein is CASLDGQGGRNTIYF. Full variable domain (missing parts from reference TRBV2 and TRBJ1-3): EPEVTQTPSHQVTQMGQEVILRCVPISNHLYFYWYRQILGQKVEFLVSFYNNEISEKSEIFDDQFSVERPDGSNFTLKIRSTKLEDSAMYFCASLDGQGGRNTIYFGEGSWLTVV.

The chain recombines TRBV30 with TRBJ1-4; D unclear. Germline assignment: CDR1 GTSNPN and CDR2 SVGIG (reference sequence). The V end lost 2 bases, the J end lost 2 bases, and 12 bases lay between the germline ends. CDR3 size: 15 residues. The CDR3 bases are TGTGCCTGGAGTACCCCACGGGGTACTAATGAAAAACTGTTTTTT. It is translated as CAWSTPRGTNEKLFF.

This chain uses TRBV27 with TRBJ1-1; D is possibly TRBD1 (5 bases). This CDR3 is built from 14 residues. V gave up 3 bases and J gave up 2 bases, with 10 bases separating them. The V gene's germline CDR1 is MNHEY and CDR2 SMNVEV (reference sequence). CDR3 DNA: TGTGCCAGCAGTTTCCACGGGGGAAACACTGAAGCTTTCTTT. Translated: CASSFHGGNTEAFF.

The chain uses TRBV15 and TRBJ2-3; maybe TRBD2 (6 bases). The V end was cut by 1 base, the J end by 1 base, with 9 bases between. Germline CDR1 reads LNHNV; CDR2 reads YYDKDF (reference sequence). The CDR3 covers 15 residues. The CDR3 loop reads CATSRVSSGTDTQYF. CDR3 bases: TGTGCCACCAGCAGAGTGTCTAGCGGCACAGATACGCAGTATTTT.

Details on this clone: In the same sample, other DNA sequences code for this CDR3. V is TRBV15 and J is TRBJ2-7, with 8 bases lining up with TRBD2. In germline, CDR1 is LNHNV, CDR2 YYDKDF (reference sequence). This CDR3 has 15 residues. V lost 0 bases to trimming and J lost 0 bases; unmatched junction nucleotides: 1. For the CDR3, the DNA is TGTGCCACCAGCAGAGAGGGGACTAGCTCCTACGAGCAGTACTTC. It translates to CATSREGTSSYEQYF.

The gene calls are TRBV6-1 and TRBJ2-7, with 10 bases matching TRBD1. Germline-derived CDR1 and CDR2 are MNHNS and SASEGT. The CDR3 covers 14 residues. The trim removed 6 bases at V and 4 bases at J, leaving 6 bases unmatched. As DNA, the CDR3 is TGTGCCAGCAGGGACCGACAGGGGGCTTACGAGCAGTACTTC. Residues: CASRDRQGAYEQYF.

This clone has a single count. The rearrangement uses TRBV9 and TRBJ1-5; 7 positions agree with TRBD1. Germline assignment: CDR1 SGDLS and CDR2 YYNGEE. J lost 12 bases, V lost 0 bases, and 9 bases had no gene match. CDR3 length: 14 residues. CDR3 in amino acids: CASSVDLGDRVQHF. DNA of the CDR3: TGTGCCAGCAGCGTAGATTTGGGTGACAGGGTCCAGCATTTT.

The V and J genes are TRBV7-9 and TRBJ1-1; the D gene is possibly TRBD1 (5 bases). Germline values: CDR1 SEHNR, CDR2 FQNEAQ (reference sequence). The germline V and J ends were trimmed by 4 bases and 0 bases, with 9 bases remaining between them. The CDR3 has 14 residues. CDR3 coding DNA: TGTGCCAGCAGCTCGGGGACTTTGAACACTGAAGCTTTCTTT. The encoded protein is CASSSGTLNTEAFF.

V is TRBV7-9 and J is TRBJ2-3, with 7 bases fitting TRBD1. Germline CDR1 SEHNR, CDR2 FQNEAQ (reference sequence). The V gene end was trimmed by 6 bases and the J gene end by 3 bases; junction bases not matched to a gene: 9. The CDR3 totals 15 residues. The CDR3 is CASRSYRGRTDTQYF. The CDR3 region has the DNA TGTGCCAGCAGGTCCTACAGGGGACGAACAGATACGCAGTATTTT.

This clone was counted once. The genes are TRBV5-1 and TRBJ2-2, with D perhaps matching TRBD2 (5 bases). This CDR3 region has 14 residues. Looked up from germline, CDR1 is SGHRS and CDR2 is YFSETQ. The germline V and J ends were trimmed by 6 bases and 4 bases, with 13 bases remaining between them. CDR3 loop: CASKVDSATGELFF. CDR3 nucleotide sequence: TGCGCCAGCAAAGTAGATAGCGCCACCGGGGAGCTGTTTTTT.